The sequence of this T cell receptor beta chain was determined in a study of cytomegalovirus exposure and HLA in healthy donors. Study-wide background: The roughly 110 validation repertoires were produced on the same platform as the roughly 670 repertoires of the first cohort. This was reported in a later analysis.

Sequencing was performed with immunoSEQ multiplex PCR; in TCRdb, only in-frame clones are kept and a portion is missing. The sample contains about 160,000 clones, approximately 86% of which appear only once. This CDR3 is 16 amino acids long. V shed 1 base and J 4 bases; nucleotides not matched to a gene: 4. Germline-derived CDR1 and CDR2 are LGHNA and YSLEER. The count of this clone is one. Its antigen is unidentified. Whole-study findings and limits: CMV antigen specificity was confirmed in vitro for a few CMV-associated chains. The study labeled more than 150 TCR beta chains cytomegalovirus-associated.

The source material was PBMCs. The TCR comes from a woman aged 18-30 years in good health and CMV-seronegative. V usage is TRBV4-3 and J usage is TRBJ2-3; 11 nucleotides align to TRBD1. CDR3: CASSQGDRGFADTQYF. The DNA of the CDR3 is TGCGCCAGCAGCCAAGGGGACAGGGGGTTCGCAGATACGCAGTATTTT.